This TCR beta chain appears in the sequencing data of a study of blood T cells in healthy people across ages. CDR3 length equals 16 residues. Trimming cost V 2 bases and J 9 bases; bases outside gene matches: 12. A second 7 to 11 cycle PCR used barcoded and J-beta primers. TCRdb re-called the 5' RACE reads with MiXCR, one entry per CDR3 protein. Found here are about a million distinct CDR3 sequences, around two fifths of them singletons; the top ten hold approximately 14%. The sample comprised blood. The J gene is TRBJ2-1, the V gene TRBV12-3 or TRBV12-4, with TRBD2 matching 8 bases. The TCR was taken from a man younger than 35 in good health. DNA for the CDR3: TGTGCCAGCAGTTTATACAGCGGGGGCTCGAGTGGTGAGCAGTTCTTC. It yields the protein CASSLYSGGSSGEQFF.